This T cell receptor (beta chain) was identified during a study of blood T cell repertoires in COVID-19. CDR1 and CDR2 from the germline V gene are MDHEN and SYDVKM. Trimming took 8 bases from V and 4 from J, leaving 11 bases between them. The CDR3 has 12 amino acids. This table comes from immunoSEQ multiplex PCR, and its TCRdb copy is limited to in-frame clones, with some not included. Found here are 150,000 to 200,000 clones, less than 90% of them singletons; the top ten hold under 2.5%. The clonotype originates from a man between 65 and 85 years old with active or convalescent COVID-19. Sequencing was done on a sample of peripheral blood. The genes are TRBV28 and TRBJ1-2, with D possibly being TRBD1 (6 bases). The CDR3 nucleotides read TGTGCCAGCCTGACAGGTAGCTATGGCTACACCTTC. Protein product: CASLTGSYGYTF.